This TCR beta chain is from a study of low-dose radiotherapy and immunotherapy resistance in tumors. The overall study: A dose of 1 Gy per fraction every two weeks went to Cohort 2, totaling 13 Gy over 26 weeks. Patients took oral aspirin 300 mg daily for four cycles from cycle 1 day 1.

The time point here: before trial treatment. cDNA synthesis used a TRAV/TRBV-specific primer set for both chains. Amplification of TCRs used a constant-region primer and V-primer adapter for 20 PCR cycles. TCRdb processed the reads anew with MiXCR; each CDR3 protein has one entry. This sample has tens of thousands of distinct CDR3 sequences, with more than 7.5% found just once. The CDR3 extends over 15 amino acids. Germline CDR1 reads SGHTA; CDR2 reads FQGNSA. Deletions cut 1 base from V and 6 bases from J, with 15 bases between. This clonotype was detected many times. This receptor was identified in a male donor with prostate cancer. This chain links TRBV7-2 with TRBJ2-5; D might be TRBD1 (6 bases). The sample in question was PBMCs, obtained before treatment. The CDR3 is CASSLDTGFTKTQYF. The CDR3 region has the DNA TGTGCCAGCAGCTTAGATACAGGGTTTACAAAGACCCAGTACTTC.